This TCR beta chain is from a study of CD8+ T cells in alopecia areata. For the study at large: Treatment with tofacitinib (6 to 18 months) was followed by 6 months off drug.

Sequencing templates came from extracted RNA that was reverse transcribed into cDNA. Only in-frame clones appear in the TCRdb table, and some are missing; sequencing was by immunoSEQ multiplex PCR. The profile shows about 120,000 clones, 50% to 75% of them singletons. As for treatment: oral pan-JAK inhibitor, 5-10 mg twice daily. Collected material from alopecia areata patients comprised lesional scalp punch biopsies and peripheral blood. The V gene's germline CDR1 is GTSNPN and CDR2 SVGIG (reference sequence). The length of the CDR3 is 12 residues. V was shortened by 2 bases and J by 8 bases, with 10 bases between the two germline ends. Study-level findings and limits: Scalp clonality dropped significantly under tofacitinib, as did expanded CD8+ top-100 clones.

Regarding this clone: Its antigen is not known.

Here the sequenced sample was CD8+ T cells sorted from blood, taken at week 4, from a patient treated with tofacitinib. This receptor was identified in a human donor with alopecia areata. The gene calls are TRBV30 and TRBJ2-4; D is undetermined. The CDR3 sequence is CAWSPISYIQYF. The CDR3 nucleotides are TGTGCCTGGAGTCCCATAAGCTACATTCAGTACTTC.